A selection of T cell receptor beta chains follows, all from one sample in a study of cytomegalovirus exposure and HLA in healthy donors. Repertoires were generated with immunoSEQ multiplex PCR, while TCRdb's copy carries only in-frame clones and drops some. Of approximately 260,000 clones listed, just over 85% are singletons. The material sequenced was PBMCs. Receptor source: a woman younger than 30 in good health and CMV-seronegative. The CDR3 runs from the conserved cysteine through the conserved F or W. A D gene is named only where the DNA matches it firmly. The listing skips clone size in some rows; elsewhere it reads once, few, many or a size class.

>.|TRBJ2-3|TRBV6-5|TRBD2
TGTGCCAGCAGCCTTAGCGGGAGATTCACAGATACGCAGTATTTT
CASSLSGRFTDTQYF
>.|TRBJ1-1|TRBV5-1|TRBD1
TGCGCCAGCAGCCCCGGGACAGGGTGGATTATGAACACTGAAGCTTTCTTT
CASSPGTGWIMNTEAFF
>.|TRBJ1-2|TRBV14|TRBD1
TGTGCCAGCAGGCGACAGGGAGACTATGGCTACACCTTC
CASRRQGDYGYTF
>.|TRBJ2-5|TRBV6-4|TRBD2
TGTGCCAGCAGTGAAAATGGGCCTAGCGGGGAAGAGACCCAGTACTTC
CASSENGPSGEETQYF
>.|TRBJ2-1|TRBV9|.
TGTGCCAGCAGCGTAGTCGGTTACAATGAGCAGTTCTTC
CASSVVGYNEQFF
>.|TRBJ1-1|TRBV30|.
TGTGCCTGGAGGGTAAGGAGGGCCGGGATGAACACTGAAGCTTTCTTT
CAWRVRRAGMNTEAFF
>.|TRBJ2-2|TRBV15|.
TGTGCCACCAGCGGGGGCCAGACCGGGGAGCTGTTTTTT
CATSGGQTGELFF
>.|TRBJ1-2|TRBV5-1|TRBD1
TGCGCCAGCAGCTTGCAGGGGGCGCCGGGAGGCTACACCTTC
CASSLQGAPGGYTF
>.|TRBJ1-1|TRBV2|.
TGTGCCAGCAGTGAAGCGGGGCTCTGGACTTTCTTT
CASSEAGLWTFF
>.|TRBJ2-3|TRBV18|TRBD2
TGTGCCAGCTCATTGGGACTAGCGGTCACAGATACGCAGTATTTT
CASSLGLAVTDTQYF
>.|TRBJ2-1|TRBV6-1|.
TGTGCCAGCAGTGTTCAAGACAGGCTCCATGAGCAGTTCTTC
CASSVQDRLHEQFF
>.|TRBJ1-5|TRBV27|.
TGTGCCAGCAGTATTCAGACAGGTGGGGGTCAGCCCCAGCATTTT
CASSIQTGGGQPQHF
>medium-sized|TRBJ2-3|TRBV6-4|TRBD2
TGTGCCAGCAGTGACTCGGCGGGGGGTGCCACAGATACGCAGTATTTT
CASSDSAGGATDTQYF
>.|TRBJ1-1|TRBV6-5|.
TGTGCCAGCAGTTACTCGAGTCGGGGTGGTACTGAAGCTTTCTTT
CASSYSSRGGTEAFF
>.|TRBJ2-3|TRBV27|TRBD1
TGTGCCAGCAGGTGGACAGGGCCTACAGATACGCAGTATTTT
CASRWTGPTDTQYF
>.|TRBJ2-1|TRBV7-6|TRBD2
TGTGCCAGCAGCCCCACCCAATGGACTAGCGGGAGGGCCACTGTCAATGAGCAGTTCTTC
CASSPTQWTSGRATVNEQFF
>.|TRBJ2-7|TRBV9|.
TGTGCCAGCAGCCCACAACACCGGGACACCTACGAGCAGTACTTC
CASSPQHRDTYEQYF
>few|TRBJ2-7|TRBV4-1|.
TGCGCCAGCAGCCAAGAAGTCGTAGCAACGAGGGAGCAGTACTTC
CASSQEVVATREQYF
>.|TRBJ2-7|TRBV6-5|TRBD1
TGTGCCAGCTTGGGGACAGCCCCCTACGAGCAGTACTTC
CASLGTAPYEQYF
>few|TRBJ1-2|TRBV27|TRBD1
TGTGCCAGCAGGGGACAGTTGGGACCCTATGGCTACACCTTC
CASRGQLGPYGYTF
>once|TRBJ2-4|TRBV5-6|.
TGTGCCAGCAGCCCGACTGCTGGGAGCGTTCAGTACTTC
CASSPTAGSVQYF
>.|TRBJ2-3|TRBV11-2|.
TGTGCCAGCAGCTTAGATGGAGGAGATACGCAGTATTTT
CASSLDGGDTQYF
>.|TRBJ1-2|TRBV4-3|.
TGCGCCAGCAGCCAAGATCTATGGGTCAGGAAGGGCTACACCTTC
CASSQDLWVRKGYTF
>once|TRBJ2-1|TRBV28|.
TGTGCCAGCGAAGCGGATAGCTCCTACAATGAGCAGTTCTTC
CASEADSSYNEQFF
>.|TRBJ2-3|TRBV7-7|.
TGTGCTATCGGCAGGGCCACAGATACGCAGTATTTT
CAIGRATDTQYF
>.|TRBJ1-5|TRBV19|TRBD1
TGTGCCAGTAGTCCGGGGACAGGGGAAGGATTCAGTCAGCCCCAGCATTTT
CASSPGTGEGFSQPQHF
>.|TRBJ1-4|TRBV4-1|TRBD1
TGCGCCAGCAGCGGTCAACAGGGGGCAACTAATGAAAAACTGTTTTTT
CASSGQQGATNEKLFF
>.|TRBJ2-7|TRBV27|TRBD2
TGTGCCAGCAGTCGGGGTAGCGGGAGTAGCTCCTACGAGCAGTACTTC
CASSRGSGSSSYEQYF
>.|TRBJ2-7|TRBV4-3|.
TGCGCCAGCAGCCAAGAAACAGGAACCTACGAGCAGTACTTC
CASSQETGTYEQYF
>.|TRBJ1-2|TRBV7-9|.
TGTGCCAGCAGCTTAGGGCAGAACTATGGCTACACCTTC
CASSLGQNYGYTF
>.|TRBJ2-1|TRBV27|.
TGTGCCAGCAGTTTTGGACAGTCCAATGAGCAGTTCTTC
CASSFGQSNEQFF
>.|TRBJ1-1|TRBV11-2|.
TGTGCCAGCAGCCCCCCTTTCCACACTGAAGCTTTCTTT
CASSPPFHTEAFF
>.|TRBJ1-6|TRBV28|.
TGTGCCAGCAGTCCGCCGAGTTCATCCCTCCACTTT
CASSPPSSSLHF
>.|TRBJ2-3|TRBV29-1|.
TGCAGCGTTGAGGGGTCGACGTGGGGCAGGATAAACACAGATACGCAGTATTTT
CSVEGSTWGRINTDTQYF
>.|TRBJ2-5|TRBV7-9|TRBD1
TGTGCCAGCAGCAATGGACAGGGGCGACAAGAGACCCAGTACTTC
CASSNGQGRQETQYF
>.|TRBJ1-5|TRBV9|TRBD1
TGTGCCAGCAGCGTAAAACCCCGGACAGGGCATAGTTATCAGCCCCAGCATTTT
CASSVKPRTGHSYQPQHF
>.|TRBJ2-5|TRBV11-1|.
TGTGCCAGCAGCCTTCTGGAGCGCCAGTACTTC
CASSLLERQYF
>.|TRBJ2-3|TRBV9|TRBD2
TGTGCCAGCAGCGTTAGCGGGAGTTTCACAGATACGCAGTATTTT
CASSVSGSFTDTQYF
>.|TRBJ1-2|TRBV5-1|.
TGCGCCAGCAGCTTGGGACCGCATTTTCGGGAGGGCCGTGGCTACACCTTC
CASSLGPHFREGRGYTF
>.|TRBJ2-7|TRBV5-1|TRBD1
TGCGCCAGCAGCAGGGGACAGGGGATCTCCTACGAGCAGTACTTC
CASSRGQGISYEQYF
>.|TRBJ2-1|TRBV27|TRBD1
TGTGCCAGCACTACAGGGGGCCCCTACAATGAGCAGTTCTTC
CASTTGGPYNEQFF
>.|TRBJ2-5|TRBV7-2|TRBD2
TGTGCCAGCAGCCTCGGACTAGCGGAAGAGACCCAGTACTTC
CASSLGLAEETQYF
>.|TRBJ2-5|TRBV6-4|.
TGTGCCAGCAGTGACAAGGAGGGAACCGGCCGTGGAGAGACCCAGTACTTC
CASSDKEGTGRGETQYF
>.|TRBJ1-2|TRBV19|TRBD1
TGTGCCAGTACCGCCCTGGACAGGGACGGCTACACCTTC
CASTALDRDGYTF